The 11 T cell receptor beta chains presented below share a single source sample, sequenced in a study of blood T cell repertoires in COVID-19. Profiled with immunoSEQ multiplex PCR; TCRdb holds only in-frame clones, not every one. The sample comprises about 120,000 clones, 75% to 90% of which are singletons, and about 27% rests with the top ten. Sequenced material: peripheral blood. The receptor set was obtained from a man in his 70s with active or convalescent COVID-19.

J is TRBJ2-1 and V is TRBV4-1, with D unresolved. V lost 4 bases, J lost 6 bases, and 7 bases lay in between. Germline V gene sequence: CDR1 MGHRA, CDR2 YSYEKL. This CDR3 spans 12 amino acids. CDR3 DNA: TGCGCCAGCAGCCTACACAGCAATGAGCAGTTCTTC. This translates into CASSLHSNEQFF.

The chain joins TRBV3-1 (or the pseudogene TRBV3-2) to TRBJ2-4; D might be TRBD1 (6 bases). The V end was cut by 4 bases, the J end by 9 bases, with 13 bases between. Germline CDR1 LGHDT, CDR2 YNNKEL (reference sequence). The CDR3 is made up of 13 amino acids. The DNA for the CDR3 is TGTGCCAGCAGCCCGAAACAGGGATCCATTCAGTACTTC. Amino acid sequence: CASSPKQGSIQYF.

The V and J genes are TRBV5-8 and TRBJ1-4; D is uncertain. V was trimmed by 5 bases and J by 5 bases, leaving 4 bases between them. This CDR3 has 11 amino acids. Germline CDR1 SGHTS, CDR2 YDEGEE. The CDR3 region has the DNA TGTGCCAGCAGACAAAATGAAAAACTGTTTTTT. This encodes CASRQNEKLFF.

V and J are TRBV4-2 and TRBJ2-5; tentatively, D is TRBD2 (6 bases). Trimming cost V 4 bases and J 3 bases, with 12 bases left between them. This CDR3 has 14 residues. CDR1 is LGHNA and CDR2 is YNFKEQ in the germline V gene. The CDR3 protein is CASSPRVAEETQYF. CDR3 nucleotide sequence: TGTGCCAGCAGCCCCCGAGTAGCGGAAGAGACCCAGTACTTC.

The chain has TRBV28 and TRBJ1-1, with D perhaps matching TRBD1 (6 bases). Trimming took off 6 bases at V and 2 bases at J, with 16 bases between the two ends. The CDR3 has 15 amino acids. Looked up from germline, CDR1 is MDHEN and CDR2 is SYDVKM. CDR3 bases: TGTGCCAGCAGGCTCCGCCCGGGACAAAACACTGAAGCTTTCTTT. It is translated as CASRLRPGQNTEAFF.

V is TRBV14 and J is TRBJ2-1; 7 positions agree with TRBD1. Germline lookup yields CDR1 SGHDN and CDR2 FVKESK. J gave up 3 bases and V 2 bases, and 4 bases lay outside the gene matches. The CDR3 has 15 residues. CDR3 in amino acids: CASSQIGGIYNEQFF. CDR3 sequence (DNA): TGTGCCAGCAGCCAAATAGGGGGCATCTACAATGAGCAGTTCTTC.

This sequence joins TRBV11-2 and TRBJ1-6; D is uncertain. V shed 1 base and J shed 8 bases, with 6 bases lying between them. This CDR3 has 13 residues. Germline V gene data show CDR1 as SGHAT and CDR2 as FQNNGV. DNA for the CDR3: TGTGCCAGCAGCTTAGTGCTAGATTCACCCCTCCACTTT. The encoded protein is CASSLVLDSPLHF.

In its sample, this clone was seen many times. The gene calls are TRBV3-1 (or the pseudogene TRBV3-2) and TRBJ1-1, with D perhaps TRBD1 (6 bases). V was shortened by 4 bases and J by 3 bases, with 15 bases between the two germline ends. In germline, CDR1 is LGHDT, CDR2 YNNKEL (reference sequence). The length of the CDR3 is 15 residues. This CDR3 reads CASSLSGGAYTEAFF. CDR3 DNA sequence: TGTGCCAGCAGCCTGTCCGGGGGGGCCTACACTGAAGCTTTCTTT.

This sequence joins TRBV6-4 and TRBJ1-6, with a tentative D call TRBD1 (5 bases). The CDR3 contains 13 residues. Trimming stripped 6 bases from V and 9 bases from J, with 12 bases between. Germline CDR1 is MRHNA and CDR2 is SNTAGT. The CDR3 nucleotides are TGTGCCAGCAGCCCAAGTAGGGGTTCACCCCTCCACTTT. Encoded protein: CASSPSRGSPLHF.

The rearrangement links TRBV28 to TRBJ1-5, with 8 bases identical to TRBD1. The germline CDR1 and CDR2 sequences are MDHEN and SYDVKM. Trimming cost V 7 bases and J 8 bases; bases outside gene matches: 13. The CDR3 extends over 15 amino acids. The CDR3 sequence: CASKKPQGEWEPQHF. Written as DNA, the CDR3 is TGTGCCAGCAAAAAACCACAGGGGGAATGGGAGCCCCAGCATTTT. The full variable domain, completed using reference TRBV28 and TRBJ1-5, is DVKVTQSSRYLVKRTGEKVFLECVQDMDHENMFWYRQDPGLGLRLIYFSYDVKMKEKGDIPEGYSVSREKKERFSLILESASTNQTSMYLCASKKPQGEWEPQHFGDGTRLSIL.

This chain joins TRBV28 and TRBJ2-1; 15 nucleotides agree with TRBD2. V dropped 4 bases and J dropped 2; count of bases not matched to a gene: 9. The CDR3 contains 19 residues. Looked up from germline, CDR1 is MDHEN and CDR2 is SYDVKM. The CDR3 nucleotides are TGTGCCAGCAGTTCAGACCCGGGACTAGCGGGAGGCCCCTACAATGAGCAGTTCTTC. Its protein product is CASSSDPGLAGGPYNEQFF.